Listed below are T cell receptor beta chains from one sample, sequenced in a study of blood T cell repertoires in COVID-19. The protocol was immunoSEQ multiplex PCR, while the TCRdb copy is restricted to in-frame clones and leaves out a portion. The sample carries roughly 100,000 clones, roughly 82% recorded once. The material sequenced was peripheral blood. The source is a human donor in a cohort sampled during active COVID-19. The CDR3 runs from the conserved cysteine through the conserved F or W. The order of the fields is V gene, CDR3 protein.

>TRBV7-3
CASSLDPGGVYGYTF
>TRBV18
CASSPLSSGFQGEQFF
>TRBV7-9
CASSPIRGNTEAFF
>TRBV5-1
CASSPETGEAFF
>TRBV18
CASSPGLREDEQYF
>TRBV7-8
CASSLNWDIGTEAFF
>TRBV6-2/TRBV6-3
CASSRMTGLGGTGELFF
>TRBV2
CASTRPQVTYEQYF
>TRBV24-1
CATSQYVGTVNEKLFF
>TRBV27
CASSSGRGHWIYGYTF
>TRBV28
CASTPQNSGNTIYF
>TRBV2
CASSPDPTGHHEQFF
>TRBV10-2
CASSGIRDIYGYTF
>TRBV16
CASSPSWRNTEAFF
>TRBV16
CASSHRQGRGYTF
>TRBV18
CASSPATGLETQYF
>TRBV19
CASSMLSETQYF
>TRBV5-1
CASSLANPTDTQYF
>TRBV27
CATTPTSSYNSPLHF
>TRBV19
CASSIWGQGVTDTQYF
>TRBV7-2
CASSSRLAGEQETQYF
>TRBV20-1
CSAPRGGKLFF
>TRBV5-5
CASSLGQEGVSGLRTEAFF
>TRBV7-2
CASSLQGIQGSPLHF
>TRBV29-1
CSVEYFYGYTF
>TRBV7-9
CASSLAVGQGPGYTF
>TRBV6-5
CAAGGQYNSPLHF
>TRBV2
CASSWSGGLDEQYF
>TRBV3-1/TRBV3-2
CASSQAGIYGYTF
>TRBV13
CASSRRRTGGNQPQHF
>TRBV2
CASSEAGVVGHNNSPLHF
>TRBV7-9
CASTLVGGPSYEQYF
>TRBV29-1
CSVEGGTSGGYEQYF
>TRBV14
CASSATGTGNYEQYF
>TRBV7-9
CASSLAAGGANYGYTF
>TRBV2
CASSERRLETQYF
>TRBV7-3
CASSEQPNYGYTF
>TRBV30
CAWGSMNTEAFF
>TRBV9
CASSVAGATNTEAFF
>TRBV6-5
CASSYSGLTGDGYTF
>TRBV6-6
CASRTGDMNTEAFF
>TRBV12-3/TRBV12-4
CASSWTGDQPQHF
>TRBV3-1/TRBV3-2
CASSTGGGRVGQPQHF
>TRBV5-1
CASSSTRGSTEAFF
>TRBV24-1
CATSDSSGGAYNEQFF
>TRBV4-2
CASSQDGNEQFF
>TRBV6-1
CASSEARAGGLYTQYF
>TRBV7-8
CASRPLVRNTGELFF